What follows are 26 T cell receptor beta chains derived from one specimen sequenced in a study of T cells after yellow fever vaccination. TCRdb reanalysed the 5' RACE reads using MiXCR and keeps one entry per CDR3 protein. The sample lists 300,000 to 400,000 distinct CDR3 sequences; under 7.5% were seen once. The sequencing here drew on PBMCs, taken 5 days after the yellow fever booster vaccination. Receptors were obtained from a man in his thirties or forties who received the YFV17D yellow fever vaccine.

The CDR3 DNA reads as TGTGCCAGCTCACCACCGACGGGTCCTGGGACCCAGTACTTC. It translates to CASSPPTGPGTQYF. The rearrangement links TRBV18 to TRBJ2-5; D unclear. The CDR3 is made up of 14 amino acids. V shed 0 bases and J shed 7 bases, with 12 bases lying between them. From germline, CDR1 is KGHSH and CDR2 LQKENI.

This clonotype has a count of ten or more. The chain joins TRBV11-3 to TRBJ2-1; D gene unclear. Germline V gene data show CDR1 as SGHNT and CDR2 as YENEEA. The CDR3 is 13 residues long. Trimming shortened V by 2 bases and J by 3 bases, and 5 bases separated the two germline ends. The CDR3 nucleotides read TGTGCCAGCAGCTTAAAGGACTACAATGAGCAGTTCTTC. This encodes CASSLKDYNEQFF.

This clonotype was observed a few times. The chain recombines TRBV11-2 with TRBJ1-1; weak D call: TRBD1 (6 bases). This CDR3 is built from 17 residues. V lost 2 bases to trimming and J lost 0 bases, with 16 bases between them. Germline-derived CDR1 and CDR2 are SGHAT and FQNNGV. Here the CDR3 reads CASSLFRGRFVNTEAFF. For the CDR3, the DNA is TGTGCCAGCAGCTTATTCAGGGGCCGGTTTGTGAACACTGAAGCTTTCTTT.

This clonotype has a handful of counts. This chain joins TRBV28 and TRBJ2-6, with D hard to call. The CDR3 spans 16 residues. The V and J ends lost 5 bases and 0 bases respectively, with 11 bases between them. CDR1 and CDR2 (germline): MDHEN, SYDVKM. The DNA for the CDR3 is TGTGCCAGCAGTCCAACCCGCCCCTCTGGGGCCAACGTCCTGACTTTC. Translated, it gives CASSPTRPSGANVLTF.

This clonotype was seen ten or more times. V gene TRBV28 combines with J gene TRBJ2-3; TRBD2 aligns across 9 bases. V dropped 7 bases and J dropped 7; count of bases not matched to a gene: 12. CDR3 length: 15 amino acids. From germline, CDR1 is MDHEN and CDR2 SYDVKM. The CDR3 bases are TGTGCCAGCACCCACGGGGCAGCGGGGGGCCATACGCAGTATTTT. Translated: CASTHGAAGGHTQYF.

CDR3 region: CASNPLAGGRAEQFF. The DNA for the CDR3 is TGTGCCAGCAACCCACTAGCGGGAGGTAGAGCTGAGCAGTTCTTC. The V and J genes are TRBV27 and TRBJ2-1; 12 nucleotides line up with TRBD2. The CDR3 is made up of 15 amino acids. The V gene's germline CDR1 is MNHEY and CDR2 SMNVEV (reference sequence). With V trimmed by 7 bases and J by 9 bases, 10 bases remained unmatched.

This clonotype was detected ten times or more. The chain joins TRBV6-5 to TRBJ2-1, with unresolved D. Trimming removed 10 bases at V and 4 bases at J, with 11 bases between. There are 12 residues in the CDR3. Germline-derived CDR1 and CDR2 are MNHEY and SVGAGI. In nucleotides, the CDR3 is TGTGCCACCTCCGACTCATACAATGAGCAGTTCTTC. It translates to CATSDSYNEQFF.

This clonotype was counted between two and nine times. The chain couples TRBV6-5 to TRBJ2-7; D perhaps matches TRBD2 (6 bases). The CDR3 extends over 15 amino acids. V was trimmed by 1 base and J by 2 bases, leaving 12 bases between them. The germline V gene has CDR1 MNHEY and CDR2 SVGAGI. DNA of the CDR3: TGTGCCAGCAGTTACTGGCAGGGAGGCGCCTACGAGCAGTACTTC. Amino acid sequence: CASSYWQGGAYEQYF.

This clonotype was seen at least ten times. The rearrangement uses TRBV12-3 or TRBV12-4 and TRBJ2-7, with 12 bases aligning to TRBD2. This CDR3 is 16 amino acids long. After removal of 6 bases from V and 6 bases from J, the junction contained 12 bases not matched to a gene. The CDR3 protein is CASSLGLAGVQGEQYF. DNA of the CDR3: TGTGCCAGCAGCCTGGGACTAGCGGGCGTACAGGGCGAGCAGTACTTC.

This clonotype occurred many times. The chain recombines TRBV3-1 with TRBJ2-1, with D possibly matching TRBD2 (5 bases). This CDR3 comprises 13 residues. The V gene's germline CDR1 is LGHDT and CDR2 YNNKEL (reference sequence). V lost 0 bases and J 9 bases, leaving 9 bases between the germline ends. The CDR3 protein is CASSQDREGEQFF. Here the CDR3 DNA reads TGTGCCAGCAGCCAAGATCGGGAAGGTGAGCAGTTCTTC.

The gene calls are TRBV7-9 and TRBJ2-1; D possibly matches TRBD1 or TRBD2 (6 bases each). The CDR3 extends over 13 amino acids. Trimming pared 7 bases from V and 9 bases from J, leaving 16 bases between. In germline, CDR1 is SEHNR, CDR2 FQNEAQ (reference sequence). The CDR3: CASNPVGGVEQFF. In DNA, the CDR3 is TGTGCCAGCAACCCCGTGGGGGGCGTTGAGCAGTTCTTC.

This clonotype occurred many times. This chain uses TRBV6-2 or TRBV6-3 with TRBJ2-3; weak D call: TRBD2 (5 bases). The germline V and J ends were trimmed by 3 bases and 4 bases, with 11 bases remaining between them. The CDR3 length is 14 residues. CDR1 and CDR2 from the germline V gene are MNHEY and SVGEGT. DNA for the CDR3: TGTGCCAGCAGTTATTCAGCCGGGGCAGATACGCAGTATTTT. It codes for CASSYSAGADTQYF.

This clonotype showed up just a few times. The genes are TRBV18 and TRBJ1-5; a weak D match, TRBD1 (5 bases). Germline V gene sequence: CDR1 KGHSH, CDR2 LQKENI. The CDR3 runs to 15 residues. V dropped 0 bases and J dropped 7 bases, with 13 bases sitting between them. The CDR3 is CASSPPGGRGQPQHF. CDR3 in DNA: TGTGCCAGCTCACCACCGGGAGGGAGGGGCCAGCCCCAGCATTTT.

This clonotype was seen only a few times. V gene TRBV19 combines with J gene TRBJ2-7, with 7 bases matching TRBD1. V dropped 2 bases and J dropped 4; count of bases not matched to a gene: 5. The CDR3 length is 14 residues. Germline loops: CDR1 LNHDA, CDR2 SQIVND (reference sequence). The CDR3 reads CASSIIHRGYEQYF. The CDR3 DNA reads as TGTGCCAGTAGTATAATACACAGGGGATACGAGCAGTACTTC.

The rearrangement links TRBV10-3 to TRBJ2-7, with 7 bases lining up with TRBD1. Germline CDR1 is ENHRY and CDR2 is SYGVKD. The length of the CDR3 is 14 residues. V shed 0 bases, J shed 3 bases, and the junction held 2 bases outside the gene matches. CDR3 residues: CAISESPGGYEQYF. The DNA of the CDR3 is TGTGCCATCAGTGAGTCCCCAGGGGGCTACGAGCAGTACTTC.

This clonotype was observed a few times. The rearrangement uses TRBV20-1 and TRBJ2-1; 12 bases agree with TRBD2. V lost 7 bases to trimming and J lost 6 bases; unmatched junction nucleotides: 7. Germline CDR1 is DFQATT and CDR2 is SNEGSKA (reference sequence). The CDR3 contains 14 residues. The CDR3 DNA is TGCAGTGGGACGGGGACTAGCGGGTTCAATGAGCAGTTCTTC. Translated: CSGTGTSGFNEQFF.

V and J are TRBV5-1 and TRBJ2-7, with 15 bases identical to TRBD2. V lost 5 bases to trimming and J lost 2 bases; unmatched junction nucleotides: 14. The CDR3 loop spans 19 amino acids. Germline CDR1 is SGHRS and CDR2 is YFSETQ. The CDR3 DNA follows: TGCGCCAGCAGTCCCTTTCCCGGGACTAGCGGGAGGAAAACCTACGAGCAGTACTTC. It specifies CASSPFPGTSGRKTYEQYF. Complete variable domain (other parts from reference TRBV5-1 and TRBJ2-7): KAGVTQTPRYLIKTRGQQVTLSCSPISGHRSVSWYQQTPGQGLQFLFEYFSETQRNKGNFPGRFSGRQFSNSRSEMNVSTLELGDSALYLCASSPFPGTSGRKTYEQYFGPGTRLTVT.

CDR3 in amino acids: CSARDLLGGRTDTQYF. The CDR3 DNA sequence: TGCAGTGCTAGAGATCTATTGGGGGGGCGCACAGATACGCAGTATTTT. This rearrangement joins TRBV20-1 to TRBJ2-3; tentatively, D is TRBD2 (7 bases). CDR3 length: 16 residues. Germline CDR1 is DFQATT and CDR2 is SNEGSKA (reference sequence). With 0 bases removed from V and 1 base from J, the gap between germline ends came to 14 bases.

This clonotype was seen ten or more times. The CDR3, as DNA: TGTGCCAGTGTAAAACAGGGGAGTACCGGGGAGCTGTTTTTT. Encoded protein: CASVKQGSTGELFF. This chain joins TRBV6-1 and TRBJ2-2; 7 bases are a match to TRBD1. This CDR3 contains 14 residues. CDR1 and CDR2 from the germline V gene are MNHNS and SASEGT. V gave up 9 bases and J gave up 5 bases; unmatched junction bases: 9.

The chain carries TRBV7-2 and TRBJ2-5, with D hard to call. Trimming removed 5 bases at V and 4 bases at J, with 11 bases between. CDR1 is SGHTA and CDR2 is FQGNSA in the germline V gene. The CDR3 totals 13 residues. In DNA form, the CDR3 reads TGTGCCAGCAGCATAGGGCCAGCAGAGACCCAGTACTTC. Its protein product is CASSIGPAETQYF.

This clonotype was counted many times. The CDR3 region is CASSSPSNEQFF. For the CDR3, the DNA is TGCGCCAGCAGCTCCCCTAGCAATGAGCAGTTCTTC. The chain uses TRBV5-1 and TRBJ2-1; no clear D gene. Germline V gives CDR1 SGHRS, CDR2 YFSETQ. This CDR3 region has 12 residues. Trimming took 3 bases from V and 6 from J, leaving 7 bases between them.

The CDR3 spells CSASFRGETQYF. The CDR3 nucleotides are TGCAGTGCTAGCTTCCGAGGAGAGACCCAGTACTTC. The chain employs TRBV20-1 and TRBJ2-5, with D hard to call. Looked up from germline, CDR1 is DFQATT and CDR2 is SNEGSKA (reference sequence). The CDR3 extends over 12 amino acids. The ends were cut back, 3 bases at V and 4 bases at J, with 9 bases in the middle.

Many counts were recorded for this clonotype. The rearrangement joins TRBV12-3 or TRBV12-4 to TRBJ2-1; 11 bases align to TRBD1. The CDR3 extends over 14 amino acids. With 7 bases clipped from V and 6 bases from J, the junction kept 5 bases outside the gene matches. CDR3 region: CASTPGTGGNEQFF. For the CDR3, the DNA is TGTGCCAGCACCCCTGGGACAGGGGGCAATGAGCAGTTCTTC.

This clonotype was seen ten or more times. The CDR3 spells CSARDFRAGDGQPQHF. DNA for the CDR3: TGCAGTGCTAGAGACTTCAGAGCAGGGGACGGTCAGCCCCAGCATTTT. The rearrangement uses TRBV20-1 and TRBJ1-5; D may be TRBD1 (6 bases). The CDR3 runs 16 residues. Germline loops: CDR1 DFQATT, CDR2 SNEGSKA (reference sequence). With 0 bases removed from V and 6 bases from J, the gap between germline ends came to 18 bases.

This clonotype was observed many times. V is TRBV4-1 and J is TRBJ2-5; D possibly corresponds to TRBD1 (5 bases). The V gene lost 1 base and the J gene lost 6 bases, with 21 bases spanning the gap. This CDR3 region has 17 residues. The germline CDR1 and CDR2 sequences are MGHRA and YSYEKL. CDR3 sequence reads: CASSQVNLGFREQTQYF. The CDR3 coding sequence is TGCGCCAGCAGCCAAGTAAATTTAGGCTTCAGGGAACAGACCCAGTACTTC.

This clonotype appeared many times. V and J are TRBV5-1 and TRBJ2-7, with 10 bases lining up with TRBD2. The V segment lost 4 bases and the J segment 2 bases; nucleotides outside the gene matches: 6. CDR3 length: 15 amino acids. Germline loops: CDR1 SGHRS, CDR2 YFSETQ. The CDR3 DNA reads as TGCGCCAGCAGCCCGGCTAGCGGGAGTGCCTACGAGCAGTACTTC. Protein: CASSPASGSAYEQYF.